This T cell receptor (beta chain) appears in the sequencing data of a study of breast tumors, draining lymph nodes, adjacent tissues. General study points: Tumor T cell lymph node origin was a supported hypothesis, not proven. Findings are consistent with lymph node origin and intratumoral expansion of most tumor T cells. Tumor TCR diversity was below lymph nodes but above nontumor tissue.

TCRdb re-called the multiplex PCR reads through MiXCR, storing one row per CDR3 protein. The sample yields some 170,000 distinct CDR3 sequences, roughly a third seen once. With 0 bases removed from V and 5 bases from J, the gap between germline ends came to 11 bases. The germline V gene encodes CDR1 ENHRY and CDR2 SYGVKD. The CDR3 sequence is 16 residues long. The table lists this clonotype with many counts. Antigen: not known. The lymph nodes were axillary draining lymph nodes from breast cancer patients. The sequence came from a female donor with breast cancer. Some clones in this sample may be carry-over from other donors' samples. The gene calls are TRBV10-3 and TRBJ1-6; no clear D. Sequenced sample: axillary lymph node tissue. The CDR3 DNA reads TGTGCCATCAGTGAGTCGTCCGGGAAAGATAATTCACCCCTCCACTTT. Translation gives CAISESSGKDNSPLHF.